The 9 T cell receptor beta chains presented below share a single source sample, sequenced in a study of blood T cell repertoires in COVID-19. Using immunoSEQ multiplex PCR, the repertoire was profiled, and TCRdb retains in-frame clones only, with some absent. The sample has some 120,000 clones, about 83% seen once. The sample was peripheral blood. The receptors here all came from a man between 60 and 75 years old with acute or convalescent COVID-19.

This rearrangement joins TRBV24-1 to TRBJ2-7; 7 positions match TRBD1. Germline V gives CDR1 KGHDR, CDR2 SFDVKD. V shed 2 bases and J 6 bases; nucleotides not matched to a gene: 3. The CDR3 runs to 13 residues. The CDR3 DNA follows: TGTGCCACCAGTGATTCGAGGGGGCGCGAGCAGTACTTC. Translated: CATSDSRGREQYF.

This sequence joins TRBV28 and TRBJ1-2, with D maybe TRBD1 (6 bases). The germline V gene encodes CDR1 MDHEN and CDR2 SYDVKM. The CDR3 is 15 residues long. The germline V and J ends were trimmed by 7 bases and 4 bases, with 19 bases remaining between them. The DNA for the CDR3 is TGTGCCAGCACCCTCTCTGGGGGGGGCCGCTATGGCTACACCTTC. Protein product: CASTLSGGGRYGYTF.

The gene calls are TRBV28 and TRBJ2-1; TRBD2 aligns across 11 bases. After removal of 5 bases from V and 5 bases from J, the junction contained 8 bases not matched to a gene. The CDR3 consists of 16 residues. The germline V gene has CDR1 MDHEN and CDR2 SYDVKM. CDR3 sequence: CASSGPGTSGNNEQFF. The CDR3 nucleotides read TGTGCCAGCAGTGGTCCCGGGACTAGCGGAAACAATGAGCAGTTCTTC.

This chain connects TRBV4-2 to TRBJ1-5, with a weak D call TRBD1 (6 bases). V was clipped by 1 base and J by 2 bases, with 6 bases between them. Per the germline V gene, CDR1 is LGHNA and CDR2 is YNFKEQ. The CDR3 sequence is 14 residues long. This CDR3 is CASSQGQGNQPQHF. CDR3 coding DNA: TGTGCCAGCAGCCAAGGACAGGGCAATCAGCCCCAGCATTTT.

The chain joins TRBV2 to TRBJ2-3; 10 nucleotides line up with TRBD2. The CDR3 totals 14 residues. CDR1 SNHLY and CDR2 FYNNEI come from the germline V gene. V lost 7 bases and J lost 4; bases outside the gene matches: 5. In DNA, the CDR3 is TGTGCCAGCAAGAGCGGGAGGGGAGCAGATACGCAGTATTTT. Encoded protein: CASKSGRGADTQYF.

J is TRBJ1-3 and V is TRBV3-1 (or the pseudogene TRBV3-2); the D gene is possibly TRBD1 (5 bases). Germline V CDR1 and CDR2: LGHDT, YNNKEL (reference sequence). The CDR3 has 14 residues. V was cut by 7 bases and J by 2 bases, with 12 bases left in between. The CDR3 reads CASKWRGAGNTIYF. CDR3 bases: TGTGCCAGCAAGTGGAGGGGAGCTGGAAACACCATATATTTT.

The gene calls are TRBV3-1 (or the pseudogene TRBV3-2) and TRBJ2-3, with D unresolved. V lost 8 bases and J 5 bases, leaving 14 bases between the germline ends. This CDR3 has 13 residues. Germline V gene sequence: CDR1 LGHDT, CDR2 YNNKEL (reference sequence). The CDR3 loop is CASRSALLDTQYF. The CDR3 coding sequence is TGTGCCAGCCGTTCAGCGTTACTAGATACGCAGTATTTT.

The V call is TRBV9, the J call TRBJ1-3, with D possibly matching TRBD1 (6 bases). Germline CDR1 SGDLS, CDR2 YYNGEE. This CDR3 has 15 amino acids. Trimming stripped 3 bases from V and 2 bases from J, with 12 bases between. CDR3 sequence (DNA): TGTGCCAGCAGCGACGTTGGGACAACTGGAAACACCATATATTTT. It yields the protein CASSDVGTTGNTIYF.

The chain employs TRBV7-9 and TRBJ2-2; 9 bases line up with TRBD1. V was pared by 1 base and J by 3 bases, with 0 bases of the junction left unmatched. This CDR3 has 15 amino acids. Germline lookup yields CDR1 SEHNR and CDR2 FQNEAQ (reference sequence). CDR3 bases: TGTGCCAGCAGCTTAGGGACAGGGGACACCGGGGAGCTGTTTTTT. Translation: CASSLGTGDTGELFF.